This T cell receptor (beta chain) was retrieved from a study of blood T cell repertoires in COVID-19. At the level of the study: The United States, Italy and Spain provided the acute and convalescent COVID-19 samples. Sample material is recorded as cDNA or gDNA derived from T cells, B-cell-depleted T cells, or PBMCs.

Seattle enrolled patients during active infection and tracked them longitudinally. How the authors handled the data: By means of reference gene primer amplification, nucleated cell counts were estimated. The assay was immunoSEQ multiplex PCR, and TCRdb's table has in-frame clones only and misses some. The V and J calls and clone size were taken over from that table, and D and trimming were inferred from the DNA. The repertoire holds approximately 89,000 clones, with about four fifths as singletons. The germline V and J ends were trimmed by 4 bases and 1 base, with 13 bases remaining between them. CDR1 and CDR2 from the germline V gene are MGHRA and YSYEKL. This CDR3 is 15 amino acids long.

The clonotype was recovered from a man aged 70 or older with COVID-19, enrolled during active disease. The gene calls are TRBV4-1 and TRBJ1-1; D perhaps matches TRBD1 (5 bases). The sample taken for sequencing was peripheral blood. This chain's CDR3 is CASSRFQGENTEAFF. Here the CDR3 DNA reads TGCGCCAGCAGCCGGTTTCAGGGTGAGAACACTGAAGCTTTCTTT.